The 10 T cell receptor beta chains listed next were all sequenced from one sample in a study of shared clonotypes between healthy human individuals. Libraries were prepared by immunoSEQ multiplex PCR; TCRdb keeps only in-frame clonotypes and omits some of them. This table holds approximately 1.9 million clones, 85% to 95% found once. CD45RO-negative, CCR7-positively selected cells formed the naive CD8 fraction, excluding terminally differentiated effector memory CD45RA+ cells. Sequencing used naive CD8+ T cells from PBMCs. These receptors originate from a man aged 18 to 35 in good health. Some clones in this sample may be carry-over from other donors' samples.

The genes are TRBV29-1 and TRBJ2-7, with no clear D. Germline CDR1 SQVTM, CDR2 ANQGSEA. The CDR3 runs 13 residues. Trimming stripped 4 bases from V and 6 bases from J, with 16 bases between. In DNA, the CDR3 is TGCAGCGTTGTCTCAGAATTCCCTTTCGAGCAGTACTTC. The encoded protein is CSVVSEFPFEQYF.

The chain carries TRBV19 and TRBJ1-4; TRBD1 aligns across 9 bases. From germline, CDR1 is LNHDA and CDR2 SQIVND (reference sequence). The CDR3 has 15 amino acids. V was clipped by 5 bases and J by 8 bases; unmatched bases: 9. DNA of the CDR3: TGTGCCAGTAGTTTCGGGACAGGGAAGAGAGAAAAACTGTTTTTT. It is translated as CASSFGTGKREKLFF.

About this clone itself: The junction and the germline gene differ at one end; a read error may be behind it. This rearrangement joins TRBV6-5 to TRBJ2-1, with a weak D call TRBD2 (6 bases). The germline gives CDR1 MNHEY, CDR2 SVGAGI. The CDR3 totals 15 residues. The CDR3 bases are TGTGCCAGCAGCCTTTCCGTGGAGGGGTCCAATGGGCAGTTCTTC. Encoded protein: CASSLSVEGSNGQFF.

The count of this clone is one. With only one base between it and a far larger clone, this is likely a read error. The rearrangement links TRBV7-3 to TRBJ2-1; either TRBD1 or TRBD2 may fit D (5 bases each). V lost 4 bases to trimming and J lost 9 bases, with 10 bases between them. The CDR3 length is 12 residues. Per the germline V gene, CDR1 is SGHTA and CDR2 is FQGTGA. As DNA, the CDR3 is TGTGCCAGCAGCTCCGCAGGGAGTGAGCAGTTCTTC. Translated, it gives CASSSAGSEQFF.

This clone turned up a few times. This chain links TRBV2 with TRBJ1-1; D unresolved. Between the trimmed V and J ends, which lost 1 base and 0 bases, there was a span of 3 bases. Germline lookup yields CDR1 SNHLY and CDR2 FYNNEI. This CDR3 comprises 13 residues. CDR3 sequence reads: CASSEELNTEAFF. In DNA form, the CDR3 reads TGTGCCAGCAGTGAAGAACTGAACACTGAAGCTTTCTTT.

The chain couples TRBV9 to TRBJ1-1, with 10 nucleotides matching TRBD1. V lost 0 bases, J lost 1 base, and 3 bases stayed unmatched. The CDR3 has 16 amino acids. Germline CDR1 is SGDLS and CDR2 is YYNGEE. The CDR3 here is CASSVGQGAKNTEAFF. DNA of the CDR3: TGTGCCAGCAGCGTAGGACAGGGGGCGAAGAACACTGAAGCTTTCTTT.

V is TRBV27 and J is TRBJ1-2; 7 positions match TRBD1. The CDR3 runs to 13 residues. The ends lost 2 bases at V and 8 bases at J; junction bases unmatched: 5. CDR1 MNHEY and CDR2 SMNVEV come from the germline V gene (reference sequence). The CDR3 DNA reads TGTGCCAGCAGTTTAATGACAGGGCACGGCTACACCTTC. It is translated as CASSLMTGHGYTF.

The CDR3 sequence is CATSLRLAANTGELFF. The CDR3 DNA reads as TGTGCCACCAGCCTTCGTCTAGCGGCGAACACCGGGGAGCTGTTTTTT. The genes are TRBV15 and TRBJ2-2, with TRBD2 identical over 7 bases. V lost 5 bases to trimming and J lost 0 bases; unmatched junction nucleotides: 6. The CDR3 runs to 16 residues. Germline CDR1 LNHNV, CDR2 YYDKDF (reference sequence).

The gene calls are TRBV7-9 and TRBJ2-2; D is uncertain. The CDR3 is 13 amino acids. V was pared by 5 bases and J by 5 bases, with 9 bases between. Germline V gene data show CDR1 as SEHNR and CDR2 as FQNEAQ (reference sequence). The CDR3 here is CASSPHRTGELFF. In DNA form, the CDR3 reads TGTGCCAGCAGCCCTCATCGGACCGGGGAGCTGTTTTTT.

The chain joins TRBV19 to TRBJ2-2; D gene unclear. The length of the CDR3 is 13 residues. Germline V gene sequence: CDR1 LNHDA, CDR2 SQIVND (reference sequence). The V end lost 6 bases, the J end lost 8 bases, and 13 bases lay between the germline ends. CDR3: CASSGYNGGELFF. DNA of the CDR3: TGTGCCAGTAGCGGATATAACGGGGGGGAGCTGTTTTTT.